This passage covers 13 T cell receptor beta chains from one sample sequenced in a study of Ad26.COV2.S vaccination and SARS-CoV-2 variants. The treatment was: some 19 received Ad26.COV2.S at low or high dose, single or two shots; about 5 received placebo; per-sample allocation not given. Sampling took place 63 days after the first vaccine or placebo injection. Repertoires were generated with immunoSEQ multiplex PCR, while TCRdb's copy carries only in-frame clones and drops some. Found here are around 320,000 clones, around 86% of them singletons; the top ten hold around 3.6%. Sequencing used peripheral blood, obtained in a trial of Ad26.COV2.S vaccine versus placebo. The receptors come from a person aged 18-60 years who received the Ad26.COV2.S COVID-19 vaccine or a placebo.

This clone has only one observation. This chain joins TRBV30 and TRBJ1-5; D uncertain. Germline V lookup: CDR1 GTSNPN, CDR2 SVGIG (reference sequence). V lost 1 base and J 4 bases, leaving 8 bases between the germline ends. The CDR3 has 13 residues. As DNA, the CDR3 is TGTGCCTGGAGTGGAGGCGATAATCAGCCCCAGCATTTT. Protein product: CAWSGGDNQPQHF.

This rearrangement joins TRBV16 to TRBJ1-5, with D perhaps TRBD1 (5 bases). Germline assignment: CDR1 KGHSY and CDR2 FQNENV. This CDR3 is 15 amino acids long. V was pared by 2 bases and J by 4 bases, with 12 bases between. CDR3 nucleotide sequence: TGTGCCAGCAGCCAAATTGGGGACGGAAATCAGCCCCAGCATTTT. It specifies CASSQIGDGNQPQHF.

V is TRBV6-5 and J is TRBJ1-5, with D possibly TRBD1 on 5 matching bases. This CDR3 region has 13 residues. Per the germline V gene, CDR1 is MNHEY and CDR2 is SVGAGI. Trimming shortened V by 6 bases and J by 4 bases, and 10 bases separated the two germline ends. The CDR3 DNA reads as TGTGCCAGCAGATTAGACAGAAATCAGCCCCAGCATTTT. Translation: CASRLDRNQPQHF.

The gene calls are TRBV6-5 and TRBJ2-7; 8 bases agree with TRBD1. This CDR3 is built from 14 residues. The V segment lost 6 bases and the J segment 5 bases; nucleotides outside the gene matches: 9. In germline, CDR1 is MNHEY, CDR2 SVGAGI. CDR3 residues: CASSQQGVGDEQYF. The CDR3 nucleotides are TGTGCCAGCAGCCAACAGGGGGTAGGTGACGAGCAGTACTTC.

This clone has a single count. In DNA form, the CDR3 reads TGTGCCAGCAGCTTAAATCAGAATTCCTACGAGCAGTACTTC. This codes for CASSLNQNSYEQYF. V is TRBV7-9 and J is TRBJ2-7; D not resolved. The CDR3 sequence is 14 residues long. V was pared by 2 bases and J by 1 base, with 9 bases between. Germline CDR1 and CDR2: SEHNR and FQNEAQ (reference sequence). The full variable domain, rest sourced from reference TRBV7-9 and TRBJ2-7, is DTGVSQNPRHKITKRGQNVTFRCDPISEHNRLYWYRQTLGQGPEFLTYFQNEAQLEKSRLLSDRFSAERPKGSFSTLEIQRTEQGDSAMYLCASSLNQNSYEQYFGPGTRLTVT.

The rearrangement uses TRBV7-9 and TRBJ1-1; the D is unclear. V lost 7 bases to trimming and J lost 0 bases, with 12 bases between them. The CDR3 has 14 residues. CDR1 and CDR2 (germline): SEHNR, FQNEAQ (reference sequence). The CDR3 DNA reads as TGTGCCAGCACCAGAGCCCCTATGAACACTGAAGCTTTCTTT. Amino acid sequence: CASTRAPMNTEAFF.

V and J are TRBV19 and TRBJ2-1; D is perhaps TRBD1 or TRBD2 (7 bases each). This CDR3 has 19 amino acids. In germline, CDR1 is LNHDA, CDR2 SQIVND (reference sequence). The V and J ends lost 3 bases and 4 bases respectively, with 25 bases between them. CDR3 region: CASSIGDSPGGSLYNEQFF. The CDR3 coding sequence is TGTGCCAGTAGTATCGGGGACAGCCCGGGGGGTTCCCTTTACAATGAGCAGTTCTTC.

The chain recombines TRBV30 with TRBJ2-7; D may be TRBD2 (7 bases). The V and J ends lost 4 bases and 7 bases respectively, with 20 bases between them. In germline, CDR1 is GTSNPN, CDR2 SVGIG (reference sequence). This CDR3 region has 14 residues. DNA of the CDR3: TGTGCCTGGACCTCACTCGGCGGGGGCTGGGAGCAGTACTTC. Protein: CAWTSLGGGWEQYF.

The chain couples TRBV5-4 to TRBJ1-2, with D hard to call. The CDR3 contains 13 residues. Trimming took off 4 bases at V and 4 bases at J, with 11 bases between the two ends. Germline V CDR1 and CDR2: SGHNT, YYREEE (reference sequence). The CDR3 here is CASSPAGIYGYTF. CDR3 coding DNA: TGTGCCAGCAGCCCGGCGGGGATCTATGGCTACACCTTC.

This clone was seen a handful of times. The chain employs TRBV7-6 and TRBJ2-7; 8 nucleotides align to TRBD1. Germline loops: CDR1 SGHVS, CDR2 FNYEAQ. The CDR3 extends over 15 amino acids. The J segment lost 0 bases and the V segment lost 5 bases, leaving 6 bases of the junction unmatched. Here the CDR3 DNA reads TGTGCCAGCAGCCCCCGGACAGGGAACTCCTACGAGCAGTACTTC. Protein product: CASSPRTGNSYEQYF. The full variable domain, rest sourced from reference TRBV7-6 and TRBJ2-7, is GAGVSQSPRYKVTKRGQDVALRCDPISGHVSLYWYRQALGQGPEFLTYFNYEAQQDKSGLPNDRFSAERPEGSISTLTIQRTEQRDSAMYRCASSPRTGNSYEQYFGPGTRLTVT.

The genes are TRBV5-1 and TRBJ2-1; no clear D. From germline, CDR1 is SGHRS and CDR2 YFSETQ. V dropped 0 bases and J dropped 6 bases, with 13 bases sitting between them. The CDR3 runs 15 residues. In DNA, the CDR3 is TGCGCCAGCAGCTTGGTTGCAGGAAAGAGCAATGAGCAGTTCTTC. Its protein is CASSLVAGKSNEQFF.

The CDR3 nucleotides are TGCAGCGTTAAGGGCCGTATGAACACTGAAGCTTTCTTT. Translated, it gives CSVKGRMNTEAFF. This sequence joins TRBV29-1 and TRBJ1-1; D unclear. Germline V gives CDR1 SQVTM, CDR2 ANQGSEA. The CDR3 is 13 amino acids. V was clipped by 5 bases and J by 0 bases, with 10 bases between them.

The chain recombines TRBV2 with TRBJ2-2; no definite D call. CDR1 is SNHLY, CDR2 FYNNEI, per germline. V gave up 4 bases and J gave up 4 bases, with 4 bases separating them. This CDR3 is 12 amino acids long. This CDR3 reads CASSGITGELFF. CDR3 DNA sequence: TGTGCCAGCAGTGGAATCACCGGGGAGCTGTTTTTT.